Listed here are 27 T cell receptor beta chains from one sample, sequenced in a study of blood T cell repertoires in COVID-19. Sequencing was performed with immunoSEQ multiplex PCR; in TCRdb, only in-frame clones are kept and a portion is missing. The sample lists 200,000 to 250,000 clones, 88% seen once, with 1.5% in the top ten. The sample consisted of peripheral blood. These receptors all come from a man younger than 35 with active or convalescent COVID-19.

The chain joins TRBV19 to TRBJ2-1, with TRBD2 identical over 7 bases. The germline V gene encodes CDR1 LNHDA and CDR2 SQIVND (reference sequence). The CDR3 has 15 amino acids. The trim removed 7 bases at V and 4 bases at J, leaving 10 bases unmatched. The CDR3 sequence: CASTKIGTIYNEQFF. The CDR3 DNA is TGTGCCAGTACCAAAATAGGGACTATATACAATGAGCAGTTCTTC.

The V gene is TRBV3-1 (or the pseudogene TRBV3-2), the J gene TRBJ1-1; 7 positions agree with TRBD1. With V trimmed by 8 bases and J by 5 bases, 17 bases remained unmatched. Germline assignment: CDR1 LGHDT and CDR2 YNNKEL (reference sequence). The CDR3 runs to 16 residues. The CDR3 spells CASGPGQSVLGTEAFF. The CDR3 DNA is TGTGCCAGCGGGCCGGGACAGTCGGTCTTAGGGACTGAAGCTTTCTTT.

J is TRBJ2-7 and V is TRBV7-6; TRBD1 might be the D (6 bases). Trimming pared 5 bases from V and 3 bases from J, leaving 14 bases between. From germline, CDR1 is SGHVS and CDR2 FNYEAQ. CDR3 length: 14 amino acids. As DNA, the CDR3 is TGTGCCAGCAGCCCACCGCAGGGGAACTACGAGCAGTACTTC. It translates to CASSPPQGNYEQYF.

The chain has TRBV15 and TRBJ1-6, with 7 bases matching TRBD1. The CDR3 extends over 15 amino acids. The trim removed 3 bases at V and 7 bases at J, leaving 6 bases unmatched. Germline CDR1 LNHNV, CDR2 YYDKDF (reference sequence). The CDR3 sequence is CATSSGDSQNSPLHF. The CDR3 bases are TGTGCCACCAGCAGCGGGGACAGCCAAAATTCACCCCTCCACTTT.

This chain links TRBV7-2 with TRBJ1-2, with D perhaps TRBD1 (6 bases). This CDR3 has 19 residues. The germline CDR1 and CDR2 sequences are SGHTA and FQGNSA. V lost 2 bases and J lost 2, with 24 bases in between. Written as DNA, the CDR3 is TGTGCCAGCAGCTTATCGATACCGGACAGAACAAAAAGAAACTATGGCTACACCTTC. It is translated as CASSLSIPDRTKRNYGYTF.

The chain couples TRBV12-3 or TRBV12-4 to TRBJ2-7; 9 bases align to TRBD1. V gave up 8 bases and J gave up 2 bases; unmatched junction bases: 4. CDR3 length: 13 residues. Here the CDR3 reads CASSRQGAYEQYF. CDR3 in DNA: TGTGCCAGCTCCAGACAGGGGGCCTACGAGCAGTACTTC.

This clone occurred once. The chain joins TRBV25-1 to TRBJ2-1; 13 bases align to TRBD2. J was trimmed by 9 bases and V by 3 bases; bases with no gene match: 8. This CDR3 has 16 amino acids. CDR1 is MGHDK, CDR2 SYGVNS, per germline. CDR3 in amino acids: CASSDTGLAGVGEQFF. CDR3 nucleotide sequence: TGTGCCAGCAGTGACACCGGACTAGCGGGAGTGGGTGAGCAGTTCTTC. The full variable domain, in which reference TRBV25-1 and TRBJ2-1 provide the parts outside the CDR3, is EADIYQTPRYLVIGTGKKITLECSQTMGHDKMYWYQQDPGMELHLIHYSYGVNSTEKGDLSSESTVSRIRTEHFPLTLESARPSHTSQYLCASSDTGLAGVGEQFFGPGTRLTVL.

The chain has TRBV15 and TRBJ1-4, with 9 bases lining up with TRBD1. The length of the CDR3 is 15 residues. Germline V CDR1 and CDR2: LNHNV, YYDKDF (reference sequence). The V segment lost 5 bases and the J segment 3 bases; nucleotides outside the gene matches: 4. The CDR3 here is CATSGQGQANEKLFF. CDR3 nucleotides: TGTGCCACCAGCGGACAGGGGCAAGCTAATGAAAAACTGTTTTTT. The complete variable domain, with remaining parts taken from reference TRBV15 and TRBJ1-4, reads DAMVIQNPRYQVTQFGKPVTLSCSQTLNHNVMYWYQQKSSQAPKLLFHYYDKDFNNEADTPDNFQSRRPNTSFCFLDIRSPGLGDTAMYLCATSGQGQANEKLFFGSGTQLSVL.

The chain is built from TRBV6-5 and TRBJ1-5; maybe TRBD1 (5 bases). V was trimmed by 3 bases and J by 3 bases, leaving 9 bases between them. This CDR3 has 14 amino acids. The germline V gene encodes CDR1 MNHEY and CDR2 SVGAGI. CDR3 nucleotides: TGTGCCAGCAGTTATGACAGCTTCAATCAGCCCCAGCATTTT. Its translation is CASSYDSFNQPQHF.

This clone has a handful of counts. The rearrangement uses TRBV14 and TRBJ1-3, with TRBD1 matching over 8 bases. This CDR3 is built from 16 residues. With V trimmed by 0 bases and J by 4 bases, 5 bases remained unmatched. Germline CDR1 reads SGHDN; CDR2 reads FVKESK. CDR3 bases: TGTGCCAGCAGCCAAGACCGGACAGGGCACGGAAACACCATATATTTT. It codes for CASSQDRTGHGNTIYF.

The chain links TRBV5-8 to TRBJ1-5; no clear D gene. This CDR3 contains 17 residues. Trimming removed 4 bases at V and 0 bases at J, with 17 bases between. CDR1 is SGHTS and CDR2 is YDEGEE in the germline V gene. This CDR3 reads CASSPGRPDYSNQPQHF. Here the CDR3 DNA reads TGTGCCAGCAGCCCAGGCAGGCCAGATTATAGCAATCAGCCCCAGCATTTT.

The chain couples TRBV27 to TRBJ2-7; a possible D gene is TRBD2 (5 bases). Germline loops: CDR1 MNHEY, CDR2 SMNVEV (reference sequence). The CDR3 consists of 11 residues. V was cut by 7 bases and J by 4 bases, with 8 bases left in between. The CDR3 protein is CASTSGYEQYF. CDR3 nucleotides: TGTGCCAGCACCTCGGGGTACGAGCAGTACTTC.

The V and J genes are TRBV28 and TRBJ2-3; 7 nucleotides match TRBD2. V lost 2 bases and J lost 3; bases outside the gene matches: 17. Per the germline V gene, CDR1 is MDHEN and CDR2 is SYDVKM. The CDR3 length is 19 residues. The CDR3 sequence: CASSLRADDRGSRTDTQYF. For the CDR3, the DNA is TGTGCCAGCAGTTTAAGGGCCGACGATCGCGGGAGTCGTACAGATACGCAGTATTTT.

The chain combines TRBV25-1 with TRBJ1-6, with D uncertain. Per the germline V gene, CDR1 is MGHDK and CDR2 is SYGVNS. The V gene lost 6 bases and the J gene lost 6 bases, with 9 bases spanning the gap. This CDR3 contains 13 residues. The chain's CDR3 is CASSPRGNSPLHF. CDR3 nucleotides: TGTGCCAGCAGCCCGCGCGGTAATTCACCCCTCCACTTT.

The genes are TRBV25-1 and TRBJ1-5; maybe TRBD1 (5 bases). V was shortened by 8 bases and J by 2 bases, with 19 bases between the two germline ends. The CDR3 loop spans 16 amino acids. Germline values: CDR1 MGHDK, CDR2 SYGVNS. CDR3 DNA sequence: TGTGCCAGCGGGAGGAATATTGCGGGGGGCAATCAGCCCCAGCATTTT. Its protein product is CASGRNIAGGNQPQHF.

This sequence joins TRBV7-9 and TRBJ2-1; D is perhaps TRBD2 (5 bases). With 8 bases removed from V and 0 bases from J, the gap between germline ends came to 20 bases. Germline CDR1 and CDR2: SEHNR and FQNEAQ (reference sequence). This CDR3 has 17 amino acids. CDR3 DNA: TGTGCCAGCTCAACCGAGCACGACTATGGCTCCTACAATGAGCAGTTCTTC. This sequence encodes CASSTEHDYGSYNEQFF.

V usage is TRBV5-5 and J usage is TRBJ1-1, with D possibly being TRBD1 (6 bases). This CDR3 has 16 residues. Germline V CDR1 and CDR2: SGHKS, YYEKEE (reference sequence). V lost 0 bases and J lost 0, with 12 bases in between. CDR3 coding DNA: TGTGCCAGCAGCTTGGGAGTACAGGGCATGAACACTGAAGCTTTCTTT. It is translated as CASSLGVQGMNTEAFF.

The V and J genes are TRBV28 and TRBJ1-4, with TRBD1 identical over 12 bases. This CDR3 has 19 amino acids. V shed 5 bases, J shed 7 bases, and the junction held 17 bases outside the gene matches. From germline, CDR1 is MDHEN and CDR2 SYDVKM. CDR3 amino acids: CASSRVPGQGARLSEKLFF. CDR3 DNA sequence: TGTGCCAGCAGTCGGGTACCGGGACAGGGGGCGCGTCTTTCTGAAAAACTGTTTTTT.

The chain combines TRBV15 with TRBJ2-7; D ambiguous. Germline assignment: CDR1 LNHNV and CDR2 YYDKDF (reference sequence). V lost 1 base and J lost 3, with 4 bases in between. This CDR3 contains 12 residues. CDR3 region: CATSRANYEQYF. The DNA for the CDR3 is TGTGCCACCAGCAGAGCCAACTACGAGCAGTACTTC.

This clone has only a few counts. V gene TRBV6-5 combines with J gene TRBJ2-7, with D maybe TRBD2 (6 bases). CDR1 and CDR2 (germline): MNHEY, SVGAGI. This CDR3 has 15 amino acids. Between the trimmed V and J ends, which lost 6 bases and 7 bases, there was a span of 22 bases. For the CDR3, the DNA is TGTGCCAGCAGCCGGGGGACGGAGCCTACTGGGGAGCAGTACTTC. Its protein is CASSRGTEPTGEQYF.

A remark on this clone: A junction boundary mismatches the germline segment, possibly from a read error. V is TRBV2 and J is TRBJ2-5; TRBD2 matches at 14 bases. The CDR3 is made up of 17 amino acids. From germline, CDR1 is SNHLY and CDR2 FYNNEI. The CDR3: CASSRGLAGDAQKTQYF. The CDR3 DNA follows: TGTGCCAGCAGTAGGGGACTAGCGGGAGATGCCCAAAAGACCCAGTACTTC.

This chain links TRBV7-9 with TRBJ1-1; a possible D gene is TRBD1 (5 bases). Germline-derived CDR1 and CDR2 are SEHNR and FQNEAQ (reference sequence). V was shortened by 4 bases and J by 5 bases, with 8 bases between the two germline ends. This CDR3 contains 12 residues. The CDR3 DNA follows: TGTGCCAGCAGCTCCCGGGGGACTGAAGCTTTCTTT. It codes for CASSSRGTEAFF.

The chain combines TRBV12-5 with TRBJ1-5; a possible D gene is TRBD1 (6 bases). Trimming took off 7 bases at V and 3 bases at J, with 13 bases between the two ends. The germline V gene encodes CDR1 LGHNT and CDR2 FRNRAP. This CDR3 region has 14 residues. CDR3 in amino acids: CASAMDSPNQPQHF. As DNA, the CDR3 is TGTGCTAGTGCCATGGACAGTCCCAATCAGCCCCAGCATTTT.

For the CDR3, the DNA is TGTGCCAGCAGCGAAGGGGGGGAATTATACACTGAAGCTTTCTTT. Its protein is CASSEGGELYTEAFF. The chain links TRBV5-4 to TRBJ1-1, with D possibly TRBD1 on 6 matching bases. CDR1 SGHNT and CDR2 YYREEE come from the germline V gene (reference sequence). Trimming cost V 4 bases and J 3 bases, with 16 bases left between them. This CDR3 contains 15 residues.

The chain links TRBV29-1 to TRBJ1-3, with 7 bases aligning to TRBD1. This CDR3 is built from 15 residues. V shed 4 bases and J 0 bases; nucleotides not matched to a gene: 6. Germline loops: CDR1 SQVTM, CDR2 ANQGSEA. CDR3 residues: CSVVPGQNSGNTIYF. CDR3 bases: TGCAGCGTTGTCCCGGGACAGAACTCTGGAAACACCATATATTTT.

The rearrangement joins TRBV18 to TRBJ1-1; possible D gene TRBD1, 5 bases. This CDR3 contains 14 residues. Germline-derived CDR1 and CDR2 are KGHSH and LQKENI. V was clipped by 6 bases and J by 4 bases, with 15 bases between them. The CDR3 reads CASSPSGFGTEAFF. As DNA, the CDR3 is TGTGCCAGCTCCCCATCAGGGTTCGGCACTGAAGCTTTCTTT.

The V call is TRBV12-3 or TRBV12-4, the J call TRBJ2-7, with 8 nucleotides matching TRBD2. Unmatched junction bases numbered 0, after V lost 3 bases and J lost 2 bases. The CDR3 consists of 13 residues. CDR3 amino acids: CASSLRGAYEQYF. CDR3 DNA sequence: TGTGCCAGCAGTTTGCGGGGGGCCTACGAGCAGTACTTC.